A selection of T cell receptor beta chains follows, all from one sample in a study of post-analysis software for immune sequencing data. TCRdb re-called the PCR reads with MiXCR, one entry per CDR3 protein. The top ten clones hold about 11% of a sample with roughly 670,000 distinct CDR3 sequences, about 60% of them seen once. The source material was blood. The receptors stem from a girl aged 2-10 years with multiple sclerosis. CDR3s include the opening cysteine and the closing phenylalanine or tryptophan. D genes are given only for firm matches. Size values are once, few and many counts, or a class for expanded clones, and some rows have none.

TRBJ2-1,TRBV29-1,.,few,TGCAGCGTTGAGGGGGAGAGCTCCTACAATGAGCAGTTCTTC,CSVEGESSYNEQFF
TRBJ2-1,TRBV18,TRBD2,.,TGTGCCAGCTCACCACGGGCGGGGGTCCTCAACAATGAGCAGTTCTTC,CASSPRAGVLNNEQFF
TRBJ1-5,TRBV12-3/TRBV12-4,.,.,TGTGCCAGCAGGCGGACCTTGTGGAATCAGCCCCAGCATTTT,CASRRTLWNQPQHF
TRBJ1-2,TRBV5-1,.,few,TGCGCCAGCAGCTTCCAGACAGCTAACTATGGCTACACCTTC,CASSFQTANYGYTF
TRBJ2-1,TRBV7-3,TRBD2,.,TGTGCCAGCCAAGCGGGGGCCTACAATGAGCAGTTCTTC,CASQAGAYNEQFF
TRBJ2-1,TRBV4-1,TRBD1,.,TGCGCCAGCAGCGGGGACAGGTTCTACAATGAGCAGTTCTTC,CASSGDRFYNEQFF
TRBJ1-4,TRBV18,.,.,TGTGCCAGCTCGCCAATAAGGACGGAAGAAAAACTGTTTTTT,CASSPIRTEEKLFF
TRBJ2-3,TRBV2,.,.,TGTGCCAGCAGGACGACCCCCAGCACAGATACGCAGTATTTT,CASRTTPSTDTQYF
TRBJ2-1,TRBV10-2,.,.,TGCGCCAGCAGTGAGGGACAGCCTGGCGGTGAGCAGTTCTTC,CASSEGQPGGEQFF
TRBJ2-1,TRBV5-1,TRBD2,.,TGCGCCAGCGGGAGGGCGGGTTCCTACAATGAGCAGTTCTTC,CASGRAGSYNEQFF
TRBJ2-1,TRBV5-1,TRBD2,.,TGCGCCAGCAGCACAAAAGCGGGAGGGCCCGGCGATGAGCAGTTCTTC,CASSTKAGGPGDEQFF
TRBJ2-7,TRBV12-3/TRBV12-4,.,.,TGTGCCAGCAGTTTAAACCCAAACGAGCAGTACTTC,CASSLNPNEQYF
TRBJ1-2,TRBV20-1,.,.,TGCAGTGCCCACGAGGTAGGGCCATACTATGGCTACACCTTC,CSAHEVGPYYGYTF
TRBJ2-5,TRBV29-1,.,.,TGCAGCGCGGACTCAGGGATGTGGGAGACCCAGTACTTC,CSADSGMWETQYF
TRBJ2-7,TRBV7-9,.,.,TGTGCCAGCAGGATGGACAGCTACGAGCAGTACTTC,CASRMDSYEQYF
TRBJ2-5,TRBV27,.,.,TGTGCCAGCAGTTTCTTTGACAAGGGAGAGACCCAGTACTTC,CASSFFDKGETQYF
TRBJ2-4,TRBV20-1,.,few,TGCAGTGCTAGAGCCAAAGGGGACAAGAACATTCAGTACTTC,CSARAKGDKNIQYF
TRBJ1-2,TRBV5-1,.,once,TGCGCCAGCAGCGGCCCACAGGGAAACTATGGCTACACCTTC,CASSGPQGNYGYTF
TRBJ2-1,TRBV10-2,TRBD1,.,TGCGCCAGCAGTCCTGGACAGGGCCACAATGAGCAGTTCTTC,CASSPGQGHNEQFF
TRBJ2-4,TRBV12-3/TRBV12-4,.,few,TGTGCCAGCAGCCCCGAGTCGGAGCAGTACTTC,CASSPESEQYF
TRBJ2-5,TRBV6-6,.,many,TGTGCCAGCAGAAACCCGACTATCCAAGAGACCCAGTACTTC,CASRNPTIQETQYF
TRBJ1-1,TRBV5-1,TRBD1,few,TGCGCCAGCAGCCCCACACCCAGGGGGGGGCCTGAAGCTTTCTTT,CASSPTPRGGPEAFF
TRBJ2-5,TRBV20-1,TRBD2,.,TGCAGTGCTAGAGGACTAGCGAGTGGGGAGACCCAGTACTTC,CSARGLASGETQYF
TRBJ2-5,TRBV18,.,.,TGTGCCAGCTCACCAACGAACATTCTAGAGACCCAGTACTTC,CASSPTNILETQYF
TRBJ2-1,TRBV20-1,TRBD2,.,TGCAGTGCTAGCGGGAATAGCGGGGGGAGCTCCTACAATGAGCAGTTCTTC,CSASGNSGGSSYNEQFF
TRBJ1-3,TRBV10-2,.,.,TGCGCCACCGGACGGGATTCTGGAAACACCATATATTTT,CATGRDSGNTIYF
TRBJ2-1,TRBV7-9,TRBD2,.,TGTGCCAGCAGCTTAGGGTTGGGGGGGGACGGATCCTACAATGAGCAGTTCTTC,CASSLGLGGDGSYNEQFF